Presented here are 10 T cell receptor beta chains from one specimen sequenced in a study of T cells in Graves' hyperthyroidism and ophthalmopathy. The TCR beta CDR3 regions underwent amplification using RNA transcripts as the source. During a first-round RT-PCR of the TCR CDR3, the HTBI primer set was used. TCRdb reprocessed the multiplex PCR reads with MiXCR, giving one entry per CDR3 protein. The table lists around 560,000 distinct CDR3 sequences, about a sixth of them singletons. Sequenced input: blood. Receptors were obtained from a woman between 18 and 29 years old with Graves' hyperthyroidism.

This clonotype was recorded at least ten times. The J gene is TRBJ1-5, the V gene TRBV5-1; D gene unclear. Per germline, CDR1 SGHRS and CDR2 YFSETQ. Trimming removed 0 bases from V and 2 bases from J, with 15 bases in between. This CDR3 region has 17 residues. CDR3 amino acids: CASSLGPDRIGNQPQHF. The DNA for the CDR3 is TGCGCCAGCAGCTTGGGACCGGACCGGATCGGCAATCAGCCCCAGCATTTT.

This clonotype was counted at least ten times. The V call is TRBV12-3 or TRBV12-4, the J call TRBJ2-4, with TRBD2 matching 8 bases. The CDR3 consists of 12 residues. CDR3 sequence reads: CAAGASKNIQYF. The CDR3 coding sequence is TGTGCAGCGGGGGCGTCAAAAAACATTCAGTACTTC.

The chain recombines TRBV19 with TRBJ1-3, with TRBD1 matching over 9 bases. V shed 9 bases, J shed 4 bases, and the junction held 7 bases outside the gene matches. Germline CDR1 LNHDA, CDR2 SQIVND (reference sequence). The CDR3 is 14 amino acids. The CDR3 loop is CASRQGVRGNTIYF. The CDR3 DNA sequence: TGTGCCAGCAGACAGGGGGTTCGGGGAAACACCATATATTTT.

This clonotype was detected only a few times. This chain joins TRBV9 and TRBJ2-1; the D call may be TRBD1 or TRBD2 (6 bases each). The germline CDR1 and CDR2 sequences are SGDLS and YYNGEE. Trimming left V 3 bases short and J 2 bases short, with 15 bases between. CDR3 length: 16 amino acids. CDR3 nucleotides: TGTGCCAGCAGCGCGCCCAGGGGAGGCGCCTACAATGAGCAGTTCTTC. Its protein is CASSAPRGGAYNEQFF.

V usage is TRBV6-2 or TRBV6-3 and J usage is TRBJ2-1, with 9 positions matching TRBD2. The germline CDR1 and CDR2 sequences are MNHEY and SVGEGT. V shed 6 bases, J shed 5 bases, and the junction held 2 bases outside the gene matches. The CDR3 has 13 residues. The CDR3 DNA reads TGTGCCAGCAGCAGACTAGCGGACAATGAGCAGTTCTTC. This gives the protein CASSRLADNEQFF.

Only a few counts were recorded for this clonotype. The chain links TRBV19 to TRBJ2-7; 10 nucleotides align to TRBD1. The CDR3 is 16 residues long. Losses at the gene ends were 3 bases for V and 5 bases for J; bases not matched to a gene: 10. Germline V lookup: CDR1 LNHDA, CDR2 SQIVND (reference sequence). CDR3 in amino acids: CASSIGGGTGDHEQYF. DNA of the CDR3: TGTGCCAGTAGTATCGGTGGGGGGACAGGGGACCACGAGCAGTACTTC.

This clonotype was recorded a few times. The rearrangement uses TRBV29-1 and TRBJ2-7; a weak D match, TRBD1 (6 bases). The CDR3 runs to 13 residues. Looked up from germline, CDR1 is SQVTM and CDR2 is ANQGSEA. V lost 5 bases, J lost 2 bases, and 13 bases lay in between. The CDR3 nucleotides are TGCAGCGTTATACAGGGTGGCGCCTACGAGCAGTACTTC. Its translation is CSVIQGGAYEQYF.

The CDR3 nucleotides are TGCGCCAGCAGCTCCCGGCCCACAGGGGGGAGAACCAATGAGCAGTTCTTC. Translating it yields CASSSRPTGGRTNEQFF. The chain joins TRBV5-1 to TRBJ2-1; 8 nucleotides line up with TRBD1. The CDR3 consists of 17 residues. Per germline, CDR1 SGHRS and CDR2 YFSETQ. After removal of 3 bases from V and 6 bases from J, the junction contained 14 bases not matched to a gene.

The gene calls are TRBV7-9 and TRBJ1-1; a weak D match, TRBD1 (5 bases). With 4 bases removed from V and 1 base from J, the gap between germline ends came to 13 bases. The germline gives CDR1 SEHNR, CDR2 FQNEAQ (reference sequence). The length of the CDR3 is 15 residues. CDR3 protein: CASSSPKRGNTEAFF. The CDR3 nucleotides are TGTGCCAGCAGCTCCCCAAAAAGGGGGAACACTGAAGCTTTCTTT.

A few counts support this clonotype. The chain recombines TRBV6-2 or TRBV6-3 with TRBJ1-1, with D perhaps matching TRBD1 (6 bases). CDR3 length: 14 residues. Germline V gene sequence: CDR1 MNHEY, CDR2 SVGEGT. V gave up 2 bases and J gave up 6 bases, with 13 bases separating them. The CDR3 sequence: CASSYRRGIAEAFF. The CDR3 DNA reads TGTGCCAGCAGTTACCGAAGGGGGATCGCTGAAGCTTTCTTT.